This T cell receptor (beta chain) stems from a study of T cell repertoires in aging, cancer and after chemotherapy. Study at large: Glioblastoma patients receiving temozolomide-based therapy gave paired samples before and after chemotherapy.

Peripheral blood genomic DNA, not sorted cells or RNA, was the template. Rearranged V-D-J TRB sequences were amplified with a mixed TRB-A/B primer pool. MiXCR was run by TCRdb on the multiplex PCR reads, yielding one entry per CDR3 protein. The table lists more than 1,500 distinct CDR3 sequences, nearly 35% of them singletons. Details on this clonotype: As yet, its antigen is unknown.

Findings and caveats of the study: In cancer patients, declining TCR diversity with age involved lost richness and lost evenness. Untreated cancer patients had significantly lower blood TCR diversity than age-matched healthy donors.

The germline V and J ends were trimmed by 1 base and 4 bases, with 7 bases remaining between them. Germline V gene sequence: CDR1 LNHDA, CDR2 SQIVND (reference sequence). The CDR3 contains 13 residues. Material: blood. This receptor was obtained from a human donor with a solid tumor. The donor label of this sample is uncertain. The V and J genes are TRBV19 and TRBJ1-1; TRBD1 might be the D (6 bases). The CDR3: CASSIVGGTEAFF. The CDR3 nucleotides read TGTGCCAGTAGTATAGTAGGGGGCACTGAAGCTTTCTTT.